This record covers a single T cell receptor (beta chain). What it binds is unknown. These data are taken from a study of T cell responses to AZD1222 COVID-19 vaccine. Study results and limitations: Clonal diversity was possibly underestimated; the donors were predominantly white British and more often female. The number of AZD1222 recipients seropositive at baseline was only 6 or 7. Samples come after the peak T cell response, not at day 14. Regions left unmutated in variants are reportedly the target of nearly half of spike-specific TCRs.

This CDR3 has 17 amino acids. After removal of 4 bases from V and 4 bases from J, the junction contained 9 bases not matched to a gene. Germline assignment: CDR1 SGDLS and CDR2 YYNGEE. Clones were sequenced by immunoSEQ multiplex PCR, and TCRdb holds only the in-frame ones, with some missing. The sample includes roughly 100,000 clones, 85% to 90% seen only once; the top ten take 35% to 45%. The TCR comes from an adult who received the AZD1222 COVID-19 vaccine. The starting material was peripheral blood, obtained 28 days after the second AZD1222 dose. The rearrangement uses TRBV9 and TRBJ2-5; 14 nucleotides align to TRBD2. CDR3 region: CASSTPGLAGAGETQYF. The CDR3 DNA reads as TGTGCCAGCAGCACGCCGGGACTAGCGGGAGCGGGAGAGACCCAGTACTTC.